The rows below give T cell receptor beta chains drawn from one sample of a study of blood T cell repertoires in COVID-19. Profiling relied on immunoSEQ multiplex PCR, and the TCRdb table lists in-frame clones only, not all of them. Of about 140,000 clones detected, more than 65% appear once; the ten largest clones hold around 13%. The sample comprised peripheral blood. The receptors were sampled from an elderly man with acute or convalescent COVID-19. Each CDR3 is given with its conserved first and last residue. A D gene is named only where the DNA matches it firmly. Where a row states a size, it is once, few, many or the class of an expanded clone; other rows omit it.

j_gene: TRBJ1-5; d_gene: .; abundance: .; v_gene: TRBV2; CDR3aa: CASSGGSIIANQPQHF; CDR3nt: TGTGCCAGCAGTGGAGGGTCCATTATAGCCAATCAGCCCCAGCATTTT
j_gene: TRBJ1-5; d_gene: .; abundance: .; v_gene: TRBV6-6; CDR3aa: CASSPGSGNQPQHF; CDR3nt: TGTGCCAGCAGCCCGGGGTCTGGCAATCAGCCCCAGCATTTT
j_gene: TRBJ1-4; d_gene: .; abundance: once; v_gene: TRBV6-6; CDR3aa: CASSYMATTNEKLFF; CDR3nt: TGTGCCAGCAGTTACATGGCCACAACTAATGAAAAACTGTTTTTT
j_gene: TRBJ1-1; d_gene: .; abundance: .; v_gene: TRBV7-2; CDR3aa: CASSLAHRARSPQESEAFF; CDR3nt: TGTGCCAGCAGCTTAGCCCACAGGGCGCGCAGCCCACAGGAGTCTGAAGCTTTCTTT
j_gene: TRBJ1-5; d_gene: .; abundance: .; v_gene: TRBV7-2; CDR3aa: CASSLDGRGIGQPQHF; CDR3nt: TGTGCCAGCAGCTTAGATGGCAGGGGAATCGGTCAGCCCCAGCATTTT
j_gene: TRBJ2-7; d_gene: TRBD1; abundance: .; v_gene: TRBV11-2; CDR3aa: CASSHTRDRGFTYEQYF; CDR3nt: TGTGCCAGCAGCCACACTAGGGACAGGGGTTTTACCTACGAGCAGTACTTC
j_gene: TRBJ1-2; d_gene: TRBD1; abundance: .; v_gene: TRBV10-2; CDR3aa: CASSFGTVNYGYTF; CDR3nt: TGCGCCAGCAGCTTTGGGACAGTGAACTATGGCTACACCTTC
j_gene: TRBJ2-5; d_gene: TRBD1; abundance: few; v_gene: TRBV18; CDR3aa: CASSPRRGRGETQYF; CDR3nt: TGTGCCAGCTCACCACGCAGGGGGCGCGGGGAGACCCAGTACTTC
j_gene: TRBJ1-6; d_gene: TRBD1; abundance: .; v_gene: TRBV19; CDR3aa: CASSTGQGGYNSPLHF; CDR3nt: TGTGCCAGTAGTACCGGACAGGGGGGATATAATTCACCCCTCCACTTT
j_gene: TRBJ1-4; d_gene: .; abundance: once; v_gene: TRBV7-2; CDR3aa: CASSFGGIEKLFF; CDR3nt: TGTGCCAGCAGCTTCGGAGGGATTGAAAAACTGTTTTTT
j_gene: TRBJ2-3; d_gene: TRBD1; abundance: .; v_gene: TRBV9; CDR3aa: CASSPPTGGSTDTQYF; CDR3nt: TGTGCCAGCAGCCCCCCGACAGGGGGTTCAACAGATACGCAGTATTTT
j_gene: TRBJ1-2; d_gene: TRBD1; abundance: .; v_gene: TRBV6-5; CDR3aa: CASRYSQGAYYGYTF; CDR3nt: TGTGCCAGCAGGTATTCCCAGGGGGCCTACTATGGCTACACCTTC
j_gene: TRBJ2-5; d_gene: TRBD2; abundance: .; v_gene: TRBV5-1; CDR3aa: CASSIQLAEISETQYF; CDR3nt: TGCGCCAGCAGCATTCAACTAGCGGAGATCTCAGAGACCCAGTACTTC
j_gene: TRBJ1-4; d_gene: .; abundance: .; v_gene: TRBV5-5; CDR3aa: CASSLNGHSTNEKLFF; CDR3nt: TGTGCCAGCAGCTTGAACGGACACTCAACTAATGAAAAACTGTTTTTT
j_gene: TRBJ2-3; d_gene: .; abundance: .; v_gene: TRBV7-6; CDR3aa: CASSYPIHLPSDTQYF; CDR3nt: TGTGCCAGCAGCTACCCTATCCACCTTCCCTCCGATACGCAGTATTTT
j_gene: TRBJ1-5; d_gene: TRBD1; abundance: .; v_gene: TRBV4-3; CDR3aa: CASSPSDRSGQPQHF; CDR3nt: TGCGCCAGCAGCCCATCGGACAGGTCTGGTCAGCCCCAGCATTTT
j_gene: TRBJ1-4; d_gene: TRBD1; abundance: once; v_gene: TRBV7-9; CDR3aa: CASSPSGTGNEKLFF; CDR3nt: TGTGCCAGCAGCCCATCCGGGACAGGGAATGAAAAACTGTTTTTT
j_gene: TRBJ2-3; d_gene: .; abundance: .; v_gene: TRBV2; CDR3aa: CAGGTETDTQYF; CDR3nt: TGTGCCGGAGGGACTGAGACAGATACGCAGTATTTT
j_gene: TRBJ2-5; d_gene: TRBD2; abundance: few; v_gene: TRBV19; CDR3aa: CASSPIGLAGRETQYF; CDR3nt: TGTGCCAGTAGTCCTATAGGACTAGCGGGGAGAGAGACCCAGTACTTC
j_gene: TRBJ1-1; d_gene: .; abundance: .; v_gene: TRBV7-3; CDR3aa: CASSLIGGNTEAFF; CDR3nt: TGTGCCAGCAGCTTAATAGGGGGGAACACTGAAGCTTTCTTT
j_gene: TRBJ2-3; d_gene: .; abundance: .; v_gene: TRBV3-1/TRBV3-2; CDR3aa: CASSEEGGLGRTDTQYF; CDR3nt: TGTGCCAGCAGCGAAGAGGGGGGGCTTGGGAGGACAGATACGCAGTATTTT
j_gene: TRBJ1-1; d_gene: .; abundance: few; v_gene: TRBV7-3; CDR3aa: CASSAAGTTEAFF; CDR3nt: TGTGCCAGCTCAGCGGCCGGAACAACTGAAGCTTTCTTT
j_gene: TRBJ1-6; d_gene: .; abundance: .; v_gene: TRBV3-1/TRBV3-2; CDR3aa: CASSAQGYNSPLHF; CDR3nt: TGTGCCAGCAGCGCTCAGGGTTATAATTCACCCCTCCACTTT
j_gene: TRBJ2-7; d_gene: TRBD1; abundance: .; v_gene: TRBV5-8; CDR3aa: CASSHRTGFGTYEQYF; CDR3nt: TGTGCCAGCAGCCACCGGACAGGGTTTGGAACCTACGAGCAGTACTTC
j_gene: TRBJ1-2; d_gene: .; abundance: once; v_gene: TRBV7-9; CDR3aa: CASSFQALSGYTF; CDR3nt: TGTGCCAGCAGCTTCCAGGCTCTATCCGGCTACACCTTC